This passage covers 8 T cell receptor beta chains from one sample sequenced in a study of T-cell memory formation after mild COVID-19. TCRdb used MiXCR to reprocess the 5' RACE reads, holding one entry per CDR3 protein. The sample contains fewer than 350,000 distinct CDR3 sequences, around 15% of which appear only once. The sample was PBMCs or a T cell subset sorted from them (not recorded which). The source is a young man who had mild COVID-19 (a few samples of this study predate the infection). Cell type and time point are not known.

About this clonotype itself: Its ends do not fully match the called genes, so a read error is possible. The chain uses TRBV5-6 and TRBJ1-6; the D is unclear. The CDR3 totals 15 residues. Germline V CDR1 and CDR2: SGHDT, YYEEEE. CDR3 bases: TGCGCCAGCAGCATGGACGGCGGCTATAATTCACCCCTCCACTTT. Translation gives CASSMDGGYNSPLHF. Looking up the rest from reference TRBV5-6 and TRBJ1-6 gives the full variable domain: DAGVTQSPTHLIKTRGQQVTLRCSPKSGHDTVSWYQQALGQGPQFIFQYYEEEERQRGNFPDRFSGHQFPNYSSELNVNALLLGDSALYLCASSMDGGYNSPLHFGNGTRLTVT.

This clonotype was seen a handful of times. The chain combines TRBV28 with TRBJ2-3; D perhaps matches TRBD1 (6 bases). The V and J ends lost 6 bases and 6 bases respectively, with 13 bases between them. CDR3 length: 13 residues. Germline assignment: CDR1 MDHEN and CDR2 SYDVKM. The chain's CDR3 is CASRFAGADTQYF. The CDR3, as DNA: TGTGCCAGCAGATTTGCAGGGGCTGATACGCAGTATTTT.

This clonotype showed up just a few times. The V and J genes are TRBV15 and TRBJ2-2; 7 bases line up with TRBD1. Germline-derived CDR1 and CDR2 are LNHNV and YYDKDF (reference sequence). The V gene end was trimmed by 3 bases and the J gene end by 6 bases; junction bases not matched to a gene: 1. The CDR3 has 13 amino acids. The CDR3 region has the DNA TGTGCCACCAGCAGCACAGGGGCCGGGGAGCTGTTTTTT. This gives the protein CATSSTGAGELFF.

V and J are TRBV2 and TRBJ1-5; 9 bases agree with TRBD1. This CDR3 is 16 amino acids long. After removal of 4 bases from V and 1 base from J, the junction contained 5 bases not matched to a gene. CDR1 and CDR2 from the germline V gene are SNHLY and FYNNEI. The CDR3 loop reads CASSGTGERSNQPQHF. CDR3 DNA: TGTGCCAGCAGTGGGACAGGGGAGCGGAGCAATCAGCCCCAGCATTTT.

The chain recombines TRBV2 with TRBJ1-5, with TRBD1 as a possible D gene (5 bases). The CDR3 extends over 17 amino acids. Germline V lookup: CDR1 SNHLY, CDR2 FYNNEI. Trimming cost V 7 bases and J 0 bases, with 19 bases left between them. The CDR3 bases are TGTGCCAGCACCACGGGGACGGGAACTTATAGCAATCAGCCCCAGCATTTT. Translated, it gives CASTTGTGTYSNQPQHF.

The J gene is TRBJ1-4, the V gene TRBV30, with TRBD1 identical over 9 bases. The CDR3 totals 16 residues. The V gene end was trimmed by 0 bases and the J gene end by 4 bases; junction bases not matched to a gene: 6. Germline V gives CDR1 GTSNPN, CDR2 SVGIG (reference sequence). Written as DNA, the CDR3 is TGTGCCTGGAGTGTACCTCCGGGACAGGGTAATGAAAAACTGTTTTTT. Translated: CAWSVPPGQGNEKLFF.

The chain is built from TRBV5-5 and TRBJ1-5; 7 bases match TRBD1. Germline V gene data show CDR1 as SGHKS and CDR2 as YYEKEE (reference sequence). V lost 3 bases to trimming and J lost 4 bases; unmatched junction nucleotides: 7. The CDR3 loop spans 15 amino acids. Written as DNA, the CDR3 is TGTGCCAGCAGCTGGAGGACAGGAGCAAATCAGCCCCAGCATTTT. It is translated as CASSWRTGANQPQHF.

In its sample, this clonotype was seen a few times. CDR3 DNA: TGTGCCAGCAGTTTCTCTATGACGGGGGCAGCTTTCTTT. It translates to CASSFSMTGAAFF. J is TRBJ1-1 and V is TRBV11-2; perhaps TRBD1 as D (6 bases). CDR3 length: 13 residues. Germline CDR1 reads SGHAT; CDR2 reads FQNNGV. The V gene lost 6 bases and the J gene lost 10 bases, with 18 bases spanning the gap.